The rows below give T cell receptor beta chains drawn from one sample of a study of human T cells and chemical hapten exposure. TCRdb processed the RACE reads anew with MiXCR; each CDR3 protein has one entry. Among roughly 71,000 distinct CDR3 sequences listed, approximately 6.5% were seen once. Sequencing used whole blood. Receptors originate from a female donor in good health. Some clones in this sample may be carry-over from other donors' samples. CDR3s include the opening cysteine and the closing phenylalanine or tryptophan. A D gene is named only where the DNA matches it firmly. Not every row has a clone size; where given, it reads once, few, many or a size class.

j_gene	v_gene	d_gene	abundance	CDR3aa	CDR3nt
TRBJ1-1	TRBV9	NA	few	CASSVATGGTTEAFF	TGTGCCAGCAGCGTAGCTACGGGGGGTACCACTGAAGCTTTCTTT
TRBJ2-3	TRBV6-2/TRBV6-3	TRBD2	many	CASILAGTDTQYF	TGTGCCAGCATTCTAGCGGGGACAGATACGCAGTATTTT
TRBJ1-1	TRBV6-1	NA	few	CASSEGRGLGNTEAFF	TGTGCCAGCAGTGAAGGGCGGGGGCTGGGGAACACTGAAGCTTTCTTT
TRBJ2-4	TRBV2	NA	many	CASSGDREAGKNIQYF	TGTGCCAGCAGTGGCGACAGGGAGGCCGGCAAAAACATTCAGTACTTC
TRBJ2-6	TRBV7-2	TRBD1	few	CASSLATGAGANVLTF	TGTGCCAGCAGCTTAGCGACAGGGGCTGGGGCCAACGTCCTGACTTTC
TRBJ1-5	TRBV20-1	NA	NA	CSARYRNQPQHF	TGCAGTGCTAGGTACAGGAATCAGCCCCAGCATTTT
TRBJ2-1	TRBV7-2	NA	NA	CASSTGLSYNEQFF	TGTGCCAGCAGCACGGGATTGTCCTACAATGAGCAGTTCTTC
TRBJ1-2	TRBV5-4	NA	few	CASSPWWGYGYTF	TGTGCCAGCAGCCCATGGTGGGGCTATGGCTACACCTTC
TRBJ1-5	TRBV29-1	TRBD1	many	CSVWDSVNQPQHF	TGCAGCGTATGGGACAGCGTCAATCAGCCCCAGCATTTT
TRBJ1-5	TRBV20-1	TRBD1	many	CSAREGAMNQPQHF	TGCAGTGCTAGGGAGGGGGCAATGAATCAGCCCCAGCATTTT
TRBJ1-5	TRBV20-1	NA	many	CSAGGRGNQPQHF	TGCAGTGCCGGCGGGCGGGGCAATCAGCCCCAGCATTTT
TRBJ1-1	TRBV6-2/TRBV6-3	NA	NA	CASSPLLQNTEAFF	TGTGCCAGCAGCCCACTGCTACAGAACACTGAAGCTTTCTTT
TRBJ2-7	TRBV4-3	NA	many	CASSQCRDSSEQYF	TGCGCCAGCAGTCAATGCCGGGACTCCTCTGAGCAGTACTTC
TRBJ2-3	TRBV18	NA	NA	CASSPPGIDRPVDTQYF	TGTGCCAGCTCACCACCCGGTATCGACCGTCCGGTAGATACGCAGTATTTT
TRBJ1-5	TRBV10-3	NA	few	CAISGLLSPQHF	TGTGCCATCAGTGGGCTATTATCGCCCCAGCATTTT
TRBJ2-5	TRBV28	NA	many	CASSLSEGGKTQYF	TGTGCCAGCAGTTTATCGGAAGGGGGGAAGACCCAGTACTTC
TRBJ2-5	TRBV7-9	NA	many	CASSSEGFQETQYF	TGTGCCAGCAGCTCAGAGGGATTCCAAGAGACCCAGTACTTC
TRBJ1-4	TRBV6-1	NA	many	CASSPGTVRGEKLFF	TGTGCCAGCAGCCCGGGGACTGTAAGGGGTGAAAAACTGTTTTTT
TRBJ2-5	TRBV7-2	NA	many	CASSPRPLGKETQYF	TGTGCCAGCAGCCCGAGACCACTGGGAAAAGAGACCCAGTACTTC
TRBJ2-3	TRBV28	TRBD2	many	CASSRPAGVGTDTQYF	TGTGCCAGCAGTCGCCCAGCGGGAGTTGGGACAGATACGCAGTATTTT
TRBJ2-5	TRBV6-2/TRBV6-3	NA	NA	CASRQRTGAGETQYF	TGTGCCAGCAGACAACGGACTGGGGCGGGTGAGACCCAGTACTTC
TRBJ1-2	TRBV20-1	NA	NA	CSARGGVYGYTF	TGCAGTGCCAGAGGAGGGGTCTATGGCTACACCTTC
TRBJ2-5	TRBV28	NA	many	CASRTSGTVETQYF	TGTGCCAGCAGGACCTCCGGGACTGTGGAGACCCAGTACTTC
TRBJ2-3	TRBV28	TRBD1	many	CASSLQGAGDTQYF	TGTGCCAGCAGCCTACAGGGGGCTGGAGATACGCAGTATTTT
TRBJ2-1	TRBV28	TRBD2	few	CASRATSGSNNEQFF	TGTGCCAGCAGGGCAACTAGCGGAAGTAACAATGAGCAGTTCTTC
TRBJ2-3	TRBV4-2	TRBD2	NA	CASRGSGSTDTQYF	TGTGCCAGCAGGGGTAGCGGGAGCACAGATACGCAGTATTTT
TRBJ2-3	TRBV12-3/TRBV12-4	NA	many	CASSFAGPTDTQYF	TGTGCCAGCAGTTTTGCAGGGCCCACAGATACGCAGTATTTT
TRBJ2-3	TRBV5-1	NA	many	CATSTGDTDTQYF	TGCGCCACCTCGACAGGAGACACAGATACGCAGTATTTT
TRBJ2-2	TRBV6-2/TRBV6-3	NA	many	CASSSQTTGELFF	TGTGCCAGCAGTTCACAGACTACCGGGGAGCTGTTTTTT
TRBJ2-6	TRBV6-2/TRBV6-3	NA	many	CAIKGFGANVLTF	TGTGCCATCAAGGGGTTTGGGGCCAACGTCCTGACTTTC
TRBJ1-2	TRBV10-3	NA	few	CAISDRDVLDGYTF	TGTGCCATCAGTGACCGGGACGTTCTTGATGGCTACACCTTC